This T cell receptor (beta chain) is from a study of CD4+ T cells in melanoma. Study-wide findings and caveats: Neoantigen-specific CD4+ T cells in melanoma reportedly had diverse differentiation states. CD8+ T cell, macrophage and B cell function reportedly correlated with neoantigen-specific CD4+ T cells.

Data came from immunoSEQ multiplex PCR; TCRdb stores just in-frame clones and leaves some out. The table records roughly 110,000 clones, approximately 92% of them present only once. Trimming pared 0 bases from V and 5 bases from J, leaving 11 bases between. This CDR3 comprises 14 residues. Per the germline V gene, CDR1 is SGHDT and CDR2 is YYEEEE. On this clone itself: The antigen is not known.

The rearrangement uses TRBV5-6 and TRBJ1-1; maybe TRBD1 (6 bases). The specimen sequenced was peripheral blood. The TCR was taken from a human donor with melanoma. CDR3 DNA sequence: TGTGCCAGCAGCTTGGGCCAGGGGAGGACTGAAGCTTTCTTT. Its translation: CASSLGQGRTEAFF.